This TCR beta chain was sequenced for a study of T-cell memory formation after mild COVID-19. The wider study: Clusters of TCRs were largely donor specific.

On this clonotype: The antigen remains unidentified.

Study conclusions and caveats: In pre-infection memory, a portion of responding clones appeared, which suggested that cross-reactive memory joined. There was a balanced CD4/CD8 profile in clones contracting day 15 to 85, and later expanders leaned CD4+.

The germline gives CDR1 DFQATT, CDR2 SNEGSKA (reference sequence). V was shortened by 1 base and J by 1 base, with 4 bases between the two germline ends. The CDR3 totals 12 residues. The TCR alpha and TCR beta cDNA libraries, bearing sample barcodes and UMIs, were generated by 5'RACE using constant-segment primers. TCRdb called the 5' RACE reads again in MiXCR, with one record for every CDR3 protein. The table lists 220,000 or so distinct CDR3 sequences, about 9.2% of them singletons, with 3.5% in the top ten. Sequenced material: PBMCs or a T cell subset sorted from them (not recorded which). The V gene is TRBV20-1, the J gene TRBJ2-5; D is ambiguous. The TCR was taken from a man younger than 35 who had mild COVID-19 (a few samples of this study predate the infection). Cell type and time point are not known. CDR3 loop: CSARGSQETQYF. The CDR3 nucleotides are TGCAGTGCTAGAGGCAGCCAAGAGACCCAGTACTTC.